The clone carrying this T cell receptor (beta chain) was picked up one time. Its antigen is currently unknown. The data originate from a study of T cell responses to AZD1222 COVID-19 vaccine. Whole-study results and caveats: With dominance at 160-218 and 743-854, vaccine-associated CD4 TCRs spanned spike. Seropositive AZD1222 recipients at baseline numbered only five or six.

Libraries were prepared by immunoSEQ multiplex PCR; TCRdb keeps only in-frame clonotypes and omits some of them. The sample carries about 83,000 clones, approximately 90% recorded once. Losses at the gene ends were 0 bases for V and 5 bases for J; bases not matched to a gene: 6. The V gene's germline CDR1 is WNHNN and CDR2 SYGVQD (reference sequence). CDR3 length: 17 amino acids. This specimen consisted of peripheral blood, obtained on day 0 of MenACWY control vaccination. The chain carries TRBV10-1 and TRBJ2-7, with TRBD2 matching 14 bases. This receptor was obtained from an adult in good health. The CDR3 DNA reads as TGCGCCAGCAGTGAGTCGCACGGGACTAGCGGGAGTAACGAGCAGTACTTC. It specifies CASSESHGTSGSNEQYF.